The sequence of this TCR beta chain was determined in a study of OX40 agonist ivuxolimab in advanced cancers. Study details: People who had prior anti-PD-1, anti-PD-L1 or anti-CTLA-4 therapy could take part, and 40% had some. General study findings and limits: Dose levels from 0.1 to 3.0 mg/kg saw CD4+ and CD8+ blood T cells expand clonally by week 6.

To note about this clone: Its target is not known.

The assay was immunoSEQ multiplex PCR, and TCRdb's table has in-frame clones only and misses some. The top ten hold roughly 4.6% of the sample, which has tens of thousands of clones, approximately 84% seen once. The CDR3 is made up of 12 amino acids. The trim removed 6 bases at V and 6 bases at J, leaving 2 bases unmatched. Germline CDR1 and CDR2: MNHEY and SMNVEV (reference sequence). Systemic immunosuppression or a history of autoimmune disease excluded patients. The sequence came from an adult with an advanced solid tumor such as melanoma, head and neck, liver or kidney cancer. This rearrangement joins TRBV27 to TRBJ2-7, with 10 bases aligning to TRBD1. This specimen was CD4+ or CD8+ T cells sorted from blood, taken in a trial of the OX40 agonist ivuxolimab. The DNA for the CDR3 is TGTGCCAGCAGGGGACAGGGGCCCGAGCAGTACTTC. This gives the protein CASRGQGPEQYF.